The 24 T cell receptor beta chains below come from one sample, sequenced in a study of cytomegalovirus exposure and HLA in healthy donors (dated by TCRdb to 2017 to 2019). To prepare the library, the immunoSEQ multiplex PCR assay was applied. For the multiplex PCR, a mixture combining 60 forward primers for TCR Vbeta segments and 13 reverse primers for TCR Jbeta segments was used. What TCRdb holds here is the immuneACCESS table cut down to in-frame rearrangements. Part of the clones is not present; checked against another copy, under half of the missing clones reflect an unresolved V gene, and the others are unexplained. Counted in this sample were fewer than 150,000 clones; over 70% of them appeared once. About 4.7% of the sample rests with the top ten. Sequenced material: PBMCs. These receptors all come from a male donor in good health and CMV-seronegative.

The chain combines TRBV5-1 with TRBJ1-2; D gene unclear. CDR1 and CDR2 from the germline V gene are SGHRS and YFSETQ. This CDR3 is 14 amino acids long. V lost 4 bases, J lost 4 bases, and 14 bases lay in between. The CDR3 reads CASSVTEGSYGYTF. The CDR3 DNA reads TGCGCCAGCAGCGTAACAGAGGGAAGCTATGGCTACACCTTC.

This clone was counted a few times. This CDR3 reads CASSPQGIAGAYEQYF. As DNA, the CDR3 is TGTGCCAGCAGCCCCCAAGGCATCGCGGGGGCCTACGAGCAGTACTTC. The chain joins TRBV7-8 to TRBJ2-7; 7 nucleotides line up with TRBD2. V trimming: 5 bases; J trimming: 2 bases; junction bases outside the gene matches: 12. This CDR3 is 16 amino acids long. CDR1 SGHVS and CDR2 FQNEAQ come from the germline V gene. Together with reference TRBV7-8 and TRBJ2-7, the CDR3 gives the full variable domain: GAGVSQSPRYKVAKRGQDVALRCDPISGHVSLFWYQQALGQGPEFLTYFQNEAQLDKSGLPSDRFFAERPEGSVSTLKIQRTQQEDSAVYLCASSPQGIAGAYEQYFGPGTRLTVT.

The chain recombines TRBV5-1 with TRBJ2-5, with D tentatively TRBD2 (5 bases). In germline, CDR1 is SGHRS, CDR2 YFSETQ. The CDR3 totals 13 residues. Trimming cost V 0 bases and J 7 bases, with 10 bases left between them. Written as DNA, the CDR3 is TGCGCCAGCAGCTTGGCGAGCGGACGGACCCAGTACTTC. Translated, it gives CASSLASGRTQYF.

J is TRBJ2-5 and V is TRBV2; 10 nucleotides match TRBD1. Germline lookup yields CDR1 SNHLY and CDR2 FYNNEI. There are 14 residues in the CDR3. V lost 6 bases, J lost 6 bases, and 7 bases stayed unmatched. Written as DNA, the CDR3 is TGTGCCAGCAGCGGGGACAGGGGAATAAAGACCCAGTACTTC. This gives the protein CASSGDRGIKTQYF.

This clone was counted once. This chain links TRBV5-1 with TRBJ1-2, with a weak D call TRBD1 (5 bases). CDR1 and CDR2 (germline): SGHRS, YFSETQ. With 1 base removed from V and 5 bases from J, the gap between germline ends came to 12 bases. The CDR3 totals 14 residues. In DNA, the CDR3 is TGCGCCAGCAGCTTGCCCGCGACAGAATATGGCTACACCTTC. This gives the protein CASSLPATEYGYTF.

The chain uses TRBV10-3 and TRBJ1-1; D is ambiguous. Germline values: CDR1 ENHRY, CDR2 SYGVKD. The V end was cut by 3 bases, the J end by 4 bases, with 9 bases between. The CDR3 loop spans 13 amino acids. The CDR3 DNA is TGTGCCATCAGTGACGAGGGTCGCACTGAAGCTTTCTTT. Translation gives CAISDEGRTEAFF.

V is TRBV9 and J is TRBJ2-5, with a tentative D call TRBD2 (5 bases). The CDR3 contains 14 residues. V was trimmed by 2 bases and J by 5 bases, leaving 13 bases between them. CDR1 SGDLS and CDR2 YYNGEE come from the germline V gene. The CDR3 region is CASSVVPRGETQYF. The CDR3 nucleotides read TGTGCCAGCAGCGTGGTCCCGCGAGGGGAGACCCAGTACTTC. Combining the CDR3 with reference TRBV9 and TRBJ2-5 gives the whole variable domain DSGVTQTPKHLITATGQRVTLRCSPRSGDLSVYWYQQSLDQGLQFLIQYYNGEERAKGNILERFSAQQFPDLHSELNLSSLELGDSALYFCASSVVPRGETQYFGPGTRLLVL.

The V and J genes are TRBV7-8 and TRBJ1-3, with D maybe TRBD1 (5 bases). With 2 bases removed from V and 4 bases from J, the gap between germline ends came to 15 bases. The CDR3 is made up of 16 amino acids. The germline CDR1 and CDR2 sequences are SGHVS and FQNEAQ. The CDR3 DNA follows: TGTGCCAGCAGCTTACAGTCTCCAGGGTCCGGAAACACCATATATTTT. It translates to CASSLQSPGSGNTIYF.

The chain has TRBV5-1 and TRBJ2-1; D might be TRBD2 (6 bases). The V gene lost 4 bases and the J gene lost 2 bases, with 16 bases spanning the gap. CDR3 length equals 16 residues. Germline V lookup: CDR1 SGHRS, CDR2 YFSETQ. The DNA of the CDR3 is TGCGCCAGCAGCCCCGTGGGGGGTTACACCTACAATGAGCAGTTCTTC. Translation: CASSPVGGYTYNEQFF.

V gene TRBV5-6 combines with J gene TRBJ1-5; D gene unclear. Per the germline V gene, CDR1 is SGHDT and CDR2 is YYEEEE. The CDR3 totals 15 residues. V gave up 2 bases and J gave up 4 bases, with 13 bases separating them. Written as DNA, the CDR3 is TGTGCCAGCAGCTTTAGCGGGATAGGGAATCAGCCCCAGCATTTT. It specifies CASSFSGIGNQPQHF.

CDR3 protein: CASSPDRGSTGELFF. CDR3 DNA: TGTGCCAGCAGCCCTGACAGGGGCAGCACCGGGGAGCTGTTTTTT. The J gene is TRBJ2-2, the V gene TRBV27; TRBD1 matches at 8 bases. CDR1 is MNHEY and CDR2 is SMNVEV in the germline V gene (reference sequence). The junction had 7 bases not matched to a gene; V was cut back by 6 bases and J by 4 bases. The CDR3 spans 15 residues.

The rearrangement links TRBV4-3 to TRBJ2-2; maybe TRBD2 (5 bases). The CDR3 consists of 14 residues. The germline CDR1 and CDR2 sequences are LGHNA and YSLEER. With 0 bases removed from V and 6 bases from J, the gap between germline ends came to 8 bases. The CDR3: CASSQEWTSGELFF. The CDR3 DNA reads TGCGCCAGCAGCCAAGAATGGACTTCCGGGGAGCTGTTTTTT.

The rearrangement uses TRBV4-2 and TRBJ1-6, with D tentatively TRBD1 (5 bases). Trimming cost V 1 base and J 0 bases, with 13 bases left between them. The V gene's germline CDR1 is LGHNA and CDR2 YNFKEQ. The length of the CDR3 is 18 residues. The CDR3 here is CASSQGQTTSSYNSPLHF. The CDR3 DNA is TGTGCCAGCAGCCAAGGACAGACCACTTCCTCCTATAATTCACCCCTCCACTTT.

Concerning this clone itself: Other DNA sequences of this sample code for an identical CDR3. The chain couples TRBV30 to TRBJ1-2, with a possible D match to TRBD1 (6 bases). V was clipped by 3 bases and J by 6 bases, with 20 bases between them. This CDR3 is built from 15 residues. Germline CDR1 is GTSNPN and CDR2 is SVGIG (reference sequence). The CDR3 DNA sequence: TGTGCCTGGAGCCCATCCTCAACAGGGCACGATGGCTACACCTTC. Translating gives CAWSPSSTGHDGYTF.

The chain is built from TRBV28 and TRBJ1-1; D possibly corresponds to TRBD1 (5 bases). This CDR3 has 12 residues. The V gene's germline CDR1 is MDHEN and CDR2 SYDVKM. The V and J ends lost 6 bases and 9 bases respectively, with 14 bases between them. CDR3 sequence (DNA): TGTGCCAGCAGCCGATCCAGGGCGAAAGCTTTCTTT. Residues: CASSRSRAKAFF.

This chain connects TRBV2 to TRBJ2-6; no reliable D call. This CDR3 is built from 14 residues. Germline V gene lookup returns CDR1 SNHLY and CDR2 FYNNEI. V was trimmed by 6 bases and J by 1 base, leaving 7 bases between them. The CDR3 loop is CASRQNSGANVLTF. For the CDR3, the DNA is TGTGCCAGCAGACAGAATTCTGGGGCCAACGTCCTGACTTTC. Using reference TRBV2 and TRBJ2-6 for the parts outside the CDR3, the full variable domain is EPEVTQTPSHQVTQMGQEVILRCVPISNHLYFYWYRQILGQKVEFLVSFYNNEISEKSEIFDDQFSVERPDGSNFTLKIRSTKLEDSAMYFCASRQNSGANVLTFGAGSRLTVL.

The gene calls are TRBV10-3 and TRBJ1-1, with TRBD1 as a possible D gene (6 bases). Germline V CDR1 and CDR2: ENHRY, SYGVKD. Trimming took off 6 bases at V and 5 bases at J, with 7 bases between the two ends. This CDR3 is built from 11 residues. The CDR3 region has the DNA TGTGCCATCAGAGGGGGTACTGAAGCTTTCTTT. This translates into CAIRGGTEAFF.

The gene calls are TRBV5-6 and TRBJ1-2; perhaps TRBD1 as D (6 bases). The V end lost 0 bases, the J end lost 0 bases, and 15 bases lay between the germline ends. Germline V lookup: CDR1 SGHDT, CDR2 YYEEEE. This CDR3 is 17 amino acids long. The CDR3 DNA sequence: TGTGCCAGCAGCTTGGCTTCAGGGGTCCTAGCTAACTATGGCTACACCTTC. Translated, it gives CASSLASGVLANYGYTF.

The chain employs TRBV28 and TRBJ1-5, with 9 bases identical to TRBD1. V gave up 3 bases and J gave up 4 bases; unmatched junction bases: 13. There are 18 residues in the CDR3. The germline V gene encodes CDR1 MDHEN and CDR2 SYDVKM. The CDR3: CASSFLDRGTGWNQPQHF. The CDR3 DNA reads TGTGCCAGCAGTTTTTTGGACAGGGGAACGGGTTGGAATCAGCCCCAGCATTTT.

As concerns this clone: The same CDR3 also results from other DNA sequences found in this sample. The rearrangement joins TRBV6-1 to TRBJ1-1; D is ambiguous. Trimming shortened V by 4 bases and J by 11 bases, and 14 bases separated the two germline ends. This CDR3 has 12 residues. Germline CDR1 MNHNS, CDR2 SASEGT. CDR3 in DNA: TGTGCCAGCAGTGTTGGTGGCTTGAGGGCTTTCTTT. This sequence encodes CASSVGGLRAFF.

This clone was recorded once. The CDR3 DNA sequence: TGTGCCAGCAGCCCATACCAGGGGGCGGAAGGTTCACCCCTCCACTTT. Protein: CASSPYQGAEGSPLHF. The chain recombines TRBV5-6 with TRBJ1-6, with 8 bases aligning to TRBD1. The CDR3 is made up of 16 amino acids. Germline CDR1 reads SGHDT; CDR2 reads YYEEEE. The junction had 12 bases not matched to a gene; V was cut back by 4 bases and J by 9 bases.

This chain connects TRBV7-9 to TRBJ1-5, with D perhaps matching TRBD1 (5 bases). The CDR3 length is 18 residues. Germline CDR1 and CDR2: SEHNR and FQNEAQ (reference sequence). V was shortened by 4 bases and J by 0 bases, with 19 bases between the two germline ends. CDR3 amino acids: CASSSYAGGPNSNQPQHF. In nucleotides, the CDR3 is TGTGCCAGCAGCTCCTATGCGGGGGGTCCGAATAGCAATCAGCCCCAGCATTTT.

This clone occurred a few times. The V gene is TRBV15, the J gene TRBJ1-2; weak D call: TRBD1 (5 bases). This CDR3 has 15 amino acids. Trimming stripped 0 bases from V and 6 bases from J, with 14 bases between. Germline assignment: CDR1 LNHNV and CDR2 YYDKDF (reference sequence). This chain's CDR3 is CATSRDQGRLDGYTF. The CDR3 nucleotides read TGTGCCACCAGCAGAGATCAGGGCAGGTTGGATGGCTACACCTTC.

This clone showed up just a few times. The J gene is TRBJ1-2, the V gene TRBV27; the match to TRBD1 covers 7 bases. Germline V gives CDR1 MNHEY, CDR2 SMNVEV (reference sequence). CDR3 size: 22 residues. The J segment lost 1 base and the V segment lost 1 base, leaving 24 bases of the junction unmatched. In DNA form, the CDR3 reads TGTGCCAGCAGTTTATGGCCGGGTAGGTGGTCGTCGGAGGGACAGCTTAACTATGGCTACACCTTC. This translates into CASSLWPGRWSSEGQLNYGYTF.